The next 8 T cell receptor beta chains were all read from a single sample in a study of response to subunit inactivated influenza vaccine. TCRdb itself ran the RT-PCR reads through MiXCR, one entry per CDR3 protein. The sample lists around 520,000 distinct CDR3 sequences; around 25% were seen once. This material consisted of CD4+ T cells sorted from PBMCs, taken 5 days after vaccination. These receptors originate from a man over 45 who received an inactivated influenza vaccine.

This chain connects TRBV5-5 to TRBJ2-1; a possible D gene is TRBD1 (5 bases). V was shortened by 3 bases and J by 4 bases, with 11 bases between the two germline ends. The CDR3 consists of 14 residues. CDR1 and CDR2 from the germline V gene are SGHKS and YYEKEE (reference sequence). DNA for the CDR3: TGTGCCAGCAGCTCGGTTGGACAATACAATGAGCAGTTCTTC. This encodes CASSSVGQYNEQFF.

This clonotype has a handful of counts. J is TRBJ1-1 and V is TRBV19, with D perhaps matching TRBD1 (6 bases). V shed 4 bases and J shed 2 bases, with 14 bases lying between them. Germline lookup yields CDR1 LNHDA and CDR2 SQIVND (reference sequence). The CDR3 consists of 15 residues. CDR3 region: CASSSTGTLNTEAFF. CDR3 nucleotide sequence: TGTGCCAGTAGTAGTACCGGGACACTTAACACTGAAGCTTTCTTT.

The rearrangement joins TRBV4-1 to TRBJ2-7, with D possibly matching TRBD2 (6 bases). CDR3 length: 16 amino acids. The germline V gene encodes CDR1 MGHRA and CDR2 YSYEKL. V dropped 0 bases and J dropped 0 bases, with 12 bases sitting between them. For the CDR3, the DNA is TGCGCCAGCAGCCAAGAAACTAGCTTCAGCTCCTACGAGCAGTACTTC. This gives the protein CASSQETSFSSYEQYF.

The J gene is TRBJ1-3, the V gene TRBV5-1; D perhaps matches TRBD1 (6 bases). The CDR3 covers 16 residues. V was pared by 0 bases and J by 0 bases, with 10 bases between. Germline V gives CDR1 SGHRS, CDR2 YFSETQ. The CDR3 coding sequence is TGCGCCAGCAGCTTGGTCGGGACACTCTCTGGAAACACCATATATTTT. Its protein product is CASSLVGTLSGNTIYF.

This clonotype occurred a few times. The chain uses TRBV2 and TRBJ1-2; D remains ambiguous. This CDR3 is 13 amino acids long. Germline CDR1 SNHLY, CDR2 FYNNEI. V was trimmed by 5 bases and J by 0 bases, leaving 7 bases between them. CDR3 coding DNA: TGTGCCAGCAGTCACAGAGCTAACTATGGCTACACCTTC. It yields the protein CASSHRANYGYTF.

This sequence joins TRBV29-1 and TRBJ2-3; 11 positions agree with TRBD2. Germline trimming cut 4 bases from V and 8 bases from J; bases unmatched to any gene: 8. This CDR3 is built from 14 residues. CDR1 is SQVTM, CDR2 ANQGSEA, per germline. CDR3: CSVVSGGGHGTQYF. The CDR3 region has the DNA TGCAGCGTTGTTAGCGGGGGGGGACATGGTACGCAGTATTTT.

This sequence joins TRBV6-4 and TRBJ2-5, with 8 bases matching TRBD1. The length of the CDR3 is 14 residues. The germline V gene has CDR1 MRHNA and CDR2 SNTAGT. With V trimmed by 5 bases and J by 4 bases, 6 bases remained unmatched. CDR3 sequence: CASSHTGGSETQYF. The CDR3, as DNA: TGTGCCAGCAGTCATACAGGGGGATCAGAGACCCAGTACTTC.

This clonotype was detected many times. The V call is TRBV5-1, the J call TRBJ2-1; no reliable D call. CDR3 size: 13 residues. CDR1 and CDR2 from the germline V gene are SGHRS and YFSETQ. Trimming stripped 1 base from V and 2 bases from J, with 4 bases between. The CDR3: CASSLNTYNEQFF. The CDR3 nucleotides are TGCGCCAGCAGCTTGAACACCTACAATGAGCAGTTCTTC.